Listed below are T cell receptor beta chains from one sample, sequenced in a study of CD8 T cells in ankylosing spondylitis. In TCRdb, the 5' RACE reads were re-called with MiXCR into one record per CDR3 protein. This sample carries approximately 250,000 distinct CDR3 sequences, approximately 7.6% of them seen once, and the ten largest clones take roughly 4.9%. Sequenced: blood, either unsorted or a sorted T cell fraction (not recorded which). The receptors here all came from a female donor with ankylosing spondylitis or in good health (not recorded which). Both conserved end residues are part of each CDR3. The D gene is left open where the match is weak. Some rows have no size entry. The others give once, few or many, or a class for an expanded clone.

DNA: TGTGCCAGCAGTCAGATGGCGGGAGTGAGTTCCAATGAGCAGTTCTTC
CDR3: CASSQMAGVSSNEQFF
J: TRBJ2-1
size: -
D: TRBD2
V: TRBV4-2

DNA: TGCGCCAGCAGCTTGAGTGGGCCCCAAGAGACCCAGTACTTC
CDR3: CASSLSGPQETQYF
J: TRBJ2-5
size: many
D: -
V: TRBV5-1

DNA: TGCAGTGCTAGAGACCTAGGACTAGCGGGTACACGCACAGATACGCAGTATTTT
CDR3: CSARDLGLAGTRTDTQYF
J: TRBJ2-3
size: few
D: TRBD2
V: TRBV20-1

DNA: TGCGCCAGCAAGCCTAGCGGGAACACCGGGGAGCTGTTTTTT
CDR3: CASKPSGNTGELFF
J: TRBJ2-2
size: many
D: TRBD2
V: TRBV10-2

DNA: TGTGCCAGCTGGGTGACCGGGGAGCTGTTTTTT
CDR3: CASWVTGELFF
J: TRBJ2-2
size: many
D: -
V: TRBV6-6

DNA: TGTGCCAGCAGTTACAGACAGGAGCGATACGAGCAGTACTTC
CDR3: CASSYRQERYEQYF
J: TRBJ2-7
size: many
D: -
V: TRBV6-5

DNA: TGCAGCGCTGGGGGTCCCTACGAGCAGTACTTC
CDR3: CSAGGPYEQYF
J: TRBJ2-7
size: many
D: -
V: TRBV29-1

DNA: TGTGCCAGTAGTATAAAAGGGGGACTACCGTCCTACGAGCAGTACTTC
CDR3: CASSIKGGLPSYEQYF
J: TRBJ2-7
size: many
D: -
V: TRBV19

DNA: TGCGCCAGCAGCCCGGACCTTCTGCGGCAGCCCCAGCATTTT
CDR3: CASSPDLLRQPQHF
J: TRBJ1-5
size: many
D: -
V: TRBV5-1

DNA: TGTGCCAGCAGTTGGGTGGGCGACAGTAGCAATCAGCCCCAGCATTTT
CDR3: CASSWVGDSSNQPQHF
J: TRBJ1-5
size: many
D: -
V: TRBV12-3/TRBV12-4

DNA: TGCAGTGCTCCCGAAGCGGGAGAGGGGTACGAGCAGTACTTC
CDR3: CSAPEAGEGYEQYF
J: TRBJ2-7
size: many
D: TRBD2
V: TRBV20-1

DNA: TGCAGTGCTAGGGACCCGGGACAGGGGGCGGGAGAGCAGTACTTC
CDR3: CSARDPGQGAGEQYF
J: TRBJ2-7
size: few
D: TRBD1
V: TRBV20-1

DNA: TGTGCCAGCAGCCAACAGGGGGCCGGCAATCAGCCCCAGCATTTT
CDR3: CASSQQGAGNQPQHF
J: TRBJ1-5
size: many
D: TRBD1
V: TRBV16

DNA: TGTGCCAGCAGCGCCGGGACAGGGAGGGCCGGGGAGCTGTTTTTT
CDR3: CASSAGTGRAGELFF
J: TRBJ2-2
size: many
D: TRBD1
V: TRBV27

DNA: TGCAGTGCAAAAGGGGAGACCCAGTACTTC
CDR3: CSAKGETQYF
J: TRBJ2-5
size: many
D: -
V: TRBV20-1

DNA: TGTGCTAGTGGTCAGGGGAACGTCGCGGTGCTGTTTTTT
CDR3: CASGQGNVAVLFF
J: TRBJ2-2
size: many
D: -
V: TRBV12-5

DNA: TGTGCCAGCAGCTTAGCCCCCCCCAGCACAGATACGCAGTATTTT
CDR3: CASSLAPPSTDTQYF
J: TRBJ2-3
size: few
D: -
V: TRBV7-2

DNA: TGTGCCAGCAGGCTAGAGTTGGTGGGAGAGACCCAGTACTTC
CDR3: CASRLELVGETQYF
J: TRBJ2-5
size: many
D: -
V: TRBV12-3/TRBV12-4

DNA: TGTGCCACCAGCAGAGCAGGGGACAGGGAAGCTTTCTTT
CDR3: CATSRAGDREAFF
J: TRBJ1-1
size: many
D: TRBD1
V: TRBV15

DNA: TGTGCCAGCTCGGGACAGGGGATGGGTCAGCCCCAGCATTTT
CDR3: CASSGQGMGQPQHF
J: TRBJ1-5
size: many
D: TRBD1
V: TRBV28

DNA: TGCGCCAGCAGCTTGGACGGCCGTCTGGGTACGCAGTATTTT
CDR3: CASSLDGRLGTQYF
J: TRBJ2-3
size: many
D: -
V: TRBV5-1

DNA: TGTGCCAGCAGCTTTTTTAACGCCAATGAGCAGTTCTTC
CDR3: CASSFFNANEQFF
J: TRBJ2-1
size: many
D: -
V: TRBV7-2

DNA: TGTGCCATCAGTGTTCCGGACAGCTACAATGAGCAGTTCTTC
CDR3: CAISVPDSYNEQFF
J: TRBJ2-1
size: few
D: -
V: TRBV10-3

DNA: TGTGCCAGCAGTGCTCTGAGGCAGCAGGGGTTAGGCGAGCAGTACTTC
CDR3: CASSALRQQGLGEQYF
J: TRBJ2-7
size: many
D: -
V: TRBV6-1

DNA: TGTGCCAGCAGCCAAGATAATTCACCCCTCCACTTT
CDR3: CASSQDNSPLHF
J: TRBJ1-6
size: many
D: -
V: TRBV3-1

DNA: TGTGCCAGCAGCTCGATCGTGGGCGAGCAGTTCTTC
CDR3: CASSSIVGEQFF
J: TRBJ2-1
size: many
D: -
V: TRBV7-1

DNA: TGTGCCAGCAGGATATGGGGCAGACTAAAAGATGGGTACAATGAGCAGTTCTTC
CDR3: CASRIWGRLKDGYNEQFF
J: TRBJ2-1
size: many
D: -
V: TRBV12-3/TRBV12-4

DNA: TGCAGTGCTAGGGACCGGGGTACGGGGGGCCCTTTTCAGCCCCAGCATTTT
CDR3: CSARDRGTGGPFQPQHF
J: TRBJ1-5
size: few
D: -
V: TRBV20-1

DNA: TGTGCCAGCAGCTTCGGGGGGAACTCTGGAAACACCATATATTTT
CDR3: CASSFGGNSGNTIYF
J: TRBJ1-3
size: few
D: -
V: TRBV7-9

DNA: TGCGCCAGCAGCCCTAGCGGGAGGGCTTCGAACAATGAGCAGTTCTTC
CDR3: CASSPSGRASNNEQFF
J: TRBJ2-1
size: many
D: TRBD2
V: TRBV5-1